The present T cell receptor (beta chain) was sequenced within a study of shared T cell receptors in the human thymus. V was trimmed by 2 bases and J by 3 bases, leaving 13 bases between them. CDR3 size: 15 residues. Germline CDR1 and CDR2: MDHEN and SYDVKM. The protocol was immunoSEQ multiplex PCR, while the TCRdb copy is restricted to in-frame clones and leaves out a portion. Seen here are some 760,000 clones, roughly 88% observed once, and the top ten hold approximately 0.01%. The sample was also linked to a second study, of human thymus T cells. From that second work: Each of the donors was a healthy Finnish infant who was undergoing open corrective cardiac surgery for congenital heart defects. Resections obtained during corrective heart surgery supplied the thymus tissue. Gene usage (both V and J) appeared biased in thymic and blood repertoires. Related research reported highly overlapping thymic repertoires among unrelated individuals.

The clonotype comes from a girl in the first two years of life with a congenital heart defect. The material sequenced was thymocytes. This rearrangement joins TRBV28 to TRBJ1-1; perhaps TRBD1 as D (5 bases). CDR3 residues: CASSLLRGGDTEAFF. The DNA of the CDR3 is TGTGCCAGCAGTTTACTGCGTGGAGGGGACACTGAAGCTTTCTTT.